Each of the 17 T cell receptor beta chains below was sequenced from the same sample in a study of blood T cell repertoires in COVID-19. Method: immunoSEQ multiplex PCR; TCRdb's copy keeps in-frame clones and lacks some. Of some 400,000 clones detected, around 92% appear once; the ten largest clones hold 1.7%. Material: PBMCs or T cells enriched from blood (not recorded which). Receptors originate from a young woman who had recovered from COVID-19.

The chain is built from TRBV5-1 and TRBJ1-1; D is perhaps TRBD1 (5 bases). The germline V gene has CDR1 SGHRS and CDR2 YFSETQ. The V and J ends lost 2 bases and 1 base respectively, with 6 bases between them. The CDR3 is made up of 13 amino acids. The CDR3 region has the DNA TGCGCCAGCAGCTTCGACAGGAACACTGAAGCTTTCTTT. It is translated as CASSFDRNTEAFF.

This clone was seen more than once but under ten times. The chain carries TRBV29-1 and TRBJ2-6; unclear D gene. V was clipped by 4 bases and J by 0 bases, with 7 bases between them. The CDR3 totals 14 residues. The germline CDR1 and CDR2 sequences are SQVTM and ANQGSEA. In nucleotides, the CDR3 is TGCAGCGTTGTGGAGCTCTCTGGGGCCAACGTCCTGACTTTC. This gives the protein CSVVELSGANVLTF.

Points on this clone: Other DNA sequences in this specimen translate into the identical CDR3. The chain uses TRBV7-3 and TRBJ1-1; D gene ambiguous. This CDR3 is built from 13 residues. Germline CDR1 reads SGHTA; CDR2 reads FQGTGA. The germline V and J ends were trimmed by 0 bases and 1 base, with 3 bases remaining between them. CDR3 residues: CASSLTRNTEAFF. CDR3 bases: TGTGCCAGCAGCTTAACCAGGAACACTGAAGCTTTCTTT.

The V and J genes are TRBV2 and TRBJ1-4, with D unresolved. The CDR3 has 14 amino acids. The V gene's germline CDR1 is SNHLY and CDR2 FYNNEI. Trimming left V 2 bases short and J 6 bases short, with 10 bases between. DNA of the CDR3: TGTGCCAGCAGTGAAACATTCGGGGATGAAAAACTGTTTTTT. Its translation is CASSETFGDEKLFF.

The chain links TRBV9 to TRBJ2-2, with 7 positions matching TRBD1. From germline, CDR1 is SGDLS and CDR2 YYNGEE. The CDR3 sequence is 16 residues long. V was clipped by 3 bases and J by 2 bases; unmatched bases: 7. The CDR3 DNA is TGTGCCAGCAGCGAAAGGGGGCGTGAAAACACCGGGGAGCTGTTTTTT. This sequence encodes CASSERGRENTGELFF.

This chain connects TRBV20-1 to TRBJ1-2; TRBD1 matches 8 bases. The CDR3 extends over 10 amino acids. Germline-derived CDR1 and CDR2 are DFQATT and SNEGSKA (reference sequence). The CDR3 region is CSSDRDGYTF. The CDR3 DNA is TGCAGCTCGGACAGGGATGGCTACACCTTC.

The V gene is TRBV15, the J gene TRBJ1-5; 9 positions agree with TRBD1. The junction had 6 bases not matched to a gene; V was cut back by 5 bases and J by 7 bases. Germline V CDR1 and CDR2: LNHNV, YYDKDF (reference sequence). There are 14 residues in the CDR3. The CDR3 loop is CATSGGQGSQPQHF. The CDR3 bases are TGTGCCACCAGCGGGGGACAGGGTTCCCAGCCCCAGCATTTT.

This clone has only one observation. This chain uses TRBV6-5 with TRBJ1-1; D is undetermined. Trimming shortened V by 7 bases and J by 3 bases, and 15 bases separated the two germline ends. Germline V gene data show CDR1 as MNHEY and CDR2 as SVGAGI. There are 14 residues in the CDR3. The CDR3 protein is CASKVGGPYTEAFF. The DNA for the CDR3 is TGTGCCAGCAAGGTTGGCGGCCCTTACACTGAAGCTTTCTTT.

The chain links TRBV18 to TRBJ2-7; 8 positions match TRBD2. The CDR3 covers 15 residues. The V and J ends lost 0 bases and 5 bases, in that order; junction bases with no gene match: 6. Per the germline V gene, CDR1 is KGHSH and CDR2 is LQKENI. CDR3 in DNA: TGTGCCAGCTCACCACCGGCGGGGGGCGCCCACGAGCAGTACTTC. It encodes CASSPPAGGAHEQYF.

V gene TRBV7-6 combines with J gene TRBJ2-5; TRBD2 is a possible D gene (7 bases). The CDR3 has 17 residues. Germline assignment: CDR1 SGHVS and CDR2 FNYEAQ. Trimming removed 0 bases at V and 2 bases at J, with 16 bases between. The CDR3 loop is CASSLAQLQGGQETQYF. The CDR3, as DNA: TGTGCCAGCAGCTTAGCGCAATTACAGGGAGGGCAAGAGACCCAGTACTTC.

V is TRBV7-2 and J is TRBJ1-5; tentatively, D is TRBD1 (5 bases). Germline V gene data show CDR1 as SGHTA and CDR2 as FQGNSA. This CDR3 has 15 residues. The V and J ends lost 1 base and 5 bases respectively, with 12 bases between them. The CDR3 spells CASSLGPGLDQPQHF. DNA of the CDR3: TGTGCCAGCAGCTTAGGTCCGGGACTCGATCAGCCCCAGCATTTT.

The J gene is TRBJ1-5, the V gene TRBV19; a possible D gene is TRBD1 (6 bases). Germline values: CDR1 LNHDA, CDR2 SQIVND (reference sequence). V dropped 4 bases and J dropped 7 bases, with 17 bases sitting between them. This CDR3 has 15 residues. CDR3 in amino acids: CASSTQQGRGQPQHF. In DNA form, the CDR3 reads TGTGCCAGTAGTACCCAACAGGGACGAGGACAGCCCCAGCATTTT.

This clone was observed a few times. As DNA, the CDR3 is TGTGCCAGCAAAAATTTGCGGGGGGGATTATACGAGCAGTACTTC. Translation: CASKNLRGGLYEQYF. The rearrangement uses TRBV2 and TRBJ2-7; 9 bases are shared with TRBD2. V shed 7 bases, J shed 4 bases, and the junction held 11 bases outside the gene matches. The CDR3 is 15 residues long. CDR1 is SNHLY, CDR2 FYNNEI, per germline.

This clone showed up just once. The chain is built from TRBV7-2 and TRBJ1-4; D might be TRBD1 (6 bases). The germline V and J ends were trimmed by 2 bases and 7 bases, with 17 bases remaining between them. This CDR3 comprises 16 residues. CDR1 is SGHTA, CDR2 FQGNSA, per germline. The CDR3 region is CASSLIPQGLGEKLFF. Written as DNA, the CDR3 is TGTGCCAGCAGCTTAATCCCGCAGGGGTTGGGTGAAAAACTGTTTTTT.

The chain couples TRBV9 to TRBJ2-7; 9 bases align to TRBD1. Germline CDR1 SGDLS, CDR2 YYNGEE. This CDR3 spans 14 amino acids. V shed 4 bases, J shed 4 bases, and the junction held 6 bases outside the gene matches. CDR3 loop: CASSPTGTGYEQYF. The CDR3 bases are TGTGCCAGCAGCCCGACCGGGACAGGGTACGAGCAGTACTTC.

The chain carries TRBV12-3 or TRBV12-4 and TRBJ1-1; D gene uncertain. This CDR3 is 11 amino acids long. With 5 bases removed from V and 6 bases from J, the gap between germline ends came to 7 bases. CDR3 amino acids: CASSPVAEAFF. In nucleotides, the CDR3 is TGTGCCAGCAGTCCGGTCGCTGAAGCTTTCTTT.

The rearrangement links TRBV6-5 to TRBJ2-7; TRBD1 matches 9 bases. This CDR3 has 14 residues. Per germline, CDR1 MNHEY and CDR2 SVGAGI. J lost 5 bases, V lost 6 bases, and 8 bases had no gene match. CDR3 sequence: CASSGGTGYHEQYF. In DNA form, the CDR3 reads TGTGCCAGCAGCGGTGGGACAGGGTACCACGAGCAGTACTTC.